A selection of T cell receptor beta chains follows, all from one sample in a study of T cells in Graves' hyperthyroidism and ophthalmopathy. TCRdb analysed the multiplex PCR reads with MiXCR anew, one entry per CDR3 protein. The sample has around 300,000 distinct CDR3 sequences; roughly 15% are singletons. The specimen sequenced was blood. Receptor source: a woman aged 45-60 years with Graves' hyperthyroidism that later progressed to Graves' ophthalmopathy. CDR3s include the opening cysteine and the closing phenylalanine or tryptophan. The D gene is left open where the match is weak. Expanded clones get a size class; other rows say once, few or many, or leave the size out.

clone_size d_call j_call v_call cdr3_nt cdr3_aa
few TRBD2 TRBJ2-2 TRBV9 TGTGCCAGCAGCGTAGGGCTGGGGGGGAGCACCGGGGAGCTGTTTTTT CASSVGLGGSTGELFF
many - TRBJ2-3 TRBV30 TGTGCCTGTGGTCTTTTAGGCTTTAGCACAGATACGCAGTATTTT CACGLLGFSTDTQYF
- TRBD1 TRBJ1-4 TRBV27 TGTGCCAGCAGTCGGGAGGGACAGGGGGGCGAAAAACTGTTTTTT CASSREGQGGEKLFF
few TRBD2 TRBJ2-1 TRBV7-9 TGTGCCAGCACCTATGATAGCGGGAGAAGGCGGAATGAGCAGTTCTTC CASTYDSGRRRNEQFF
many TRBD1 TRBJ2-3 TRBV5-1 TGCGCCAGCAGCCGGACAGGGGAGTATAAGTATTTT CASSRTGEYKYF
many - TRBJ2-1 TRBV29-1 TGCAGCGTTGAACCCACAGGGTCCTACAATGAGCAGTTCTTC CSVEPTGSYNEQFF
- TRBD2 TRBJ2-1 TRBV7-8 TGTGCCAGCAGCTTCGCCGGGACTAGCGGCAAATACAATGAGCAGTTCTTC CASSFAGTSGKYNEQFF
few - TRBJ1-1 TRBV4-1 TGCGCCAGCAGCCGCCGACATGGCGATGAAGCTTTCTTT CASSRRHGDEAFF
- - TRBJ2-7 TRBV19 TGTGCCAGTAGTATAGGTGGGACTGAAGGTTACTACGAGCAGTACTTC CASSIGGTEGYYEQYF
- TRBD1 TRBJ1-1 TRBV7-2 TGTGCCAGCAGCCTACGACAGGGGAAGCCTTTCTTT CASSLRQGKPFF
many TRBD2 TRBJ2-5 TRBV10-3 TGTGCCATCAGTGAGTCGACTAGCGGAAAAGAGACCCAGTACTTC CAISESTSGKETQYF
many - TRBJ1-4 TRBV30 TGTGCCTGGAGTGCCCGCTTCGGGGGAGATAAACTGTTTTTT CAWSARFGGDKLFF
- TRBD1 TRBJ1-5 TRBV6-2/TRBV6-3 TGTGCCAGCAGTGGGGGGACAGGGGGCCCCTATGGCAATCAGCCCCAGCATTTT CASSGGTGGPYGNQPQHF
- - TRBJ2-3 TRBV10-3 TGTGCCATCAGTCCGGGACAATTCCTCACAGATACGCAGTATTTT CAISPGQFLTDTQYF
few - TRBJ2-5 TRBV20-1 TGCAGTGCTAGAGATTCCGGGACCACTGGAGAGACCCAGTACTTC CSARDSGTTGETQYF
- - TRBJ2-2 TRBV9 TGTGCCAGCAGCGTTGACCCGGCGAACACCGGGGAGCTGTTTTTT CASSVDPANTGELFF
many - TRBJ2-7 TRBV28 TGTGCCAGCAAGGGCGGGGACGACAGCTCCTACGAGCAGTACTTC CASKGGDDSSYEQYF
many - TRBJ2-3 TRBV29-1 TGCAGCGCCACCGGCGGAACTAGCACAGATACGCAGTATTTT CSATGGTSTDTQYF
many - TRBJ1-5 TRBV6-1 TGTGCCAGCAGTCGTAACCAAGAGCCCCAGCATTTT CASSRNQEPQHF
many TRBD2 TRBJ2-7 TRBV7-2 TGTGCCAGCAGCTTACTAGGGACTAGCGGGAGTTACGAGCAGTACTTC CASSLLGTSGSYEQYF
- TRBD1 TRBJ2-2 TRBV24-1 TGTGCCACCAGTGAGCGACAGGGTACCGGGGAGCTGTTTTTT CATSERQGTGELFF
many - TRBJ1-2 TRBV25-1 TGTGCCAGCAGGGAGCAGCAGGGTCACGGCTACACCTTC CASREQQGHGYTF
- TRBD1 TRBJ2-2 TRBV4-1 TGCGCCAGCAGGCAACAGGGGGCAAACACCGGGGAGCTGTTTTTT CASRQQGANTGELFF
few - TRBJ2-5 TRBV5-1 TGCGCCAGTTCCCCCAGGGTCGTCCAAGAGACCCAGTACTTC CASSPRVVQETQYF
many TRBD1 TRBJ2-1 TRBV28 TGTGCCAGCAGTCCCCGGACAGGGAGGAGCGAGCAGTTCTTC CASSPRTGRSEQFF
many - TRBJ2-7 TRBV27 TGTGCCAGCAGTTTATCGAGGGGGAACCACGAGCAGTACTTC CASSLSRGNHEQYF
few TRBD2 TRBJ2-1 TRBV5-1 TGCGCCAGCAGCTCGGGGGGGAACTACAGGTTTAATGAGCAGTTCTTC CASSSGGNYRFNEQFF
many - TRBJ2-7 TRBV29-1 TGCAGCGTTGAAGATTTGGAAACCTACGAGCAGTACTTC CSVEDLETYEQYF
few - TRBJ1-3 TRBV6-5 TGTGCCAGCAGTTACCAAGGAGGCTCTGGAAACACCATATATTTT CASSYQGGSGNTIYF
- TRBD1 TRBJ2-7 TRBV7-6 TGTGCCAGCAGCTTAAAGGGCCCGGGACAGGGGTACGAGCAGTACTTC CASSLKGPGQGYEQYF
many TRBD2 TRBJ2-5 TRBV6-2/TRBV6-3 TGTGCCAGCAGTTACTCGGGGGGGGTCGCAGAGACCCAGTACTTC CASSYSGGVAETQYF
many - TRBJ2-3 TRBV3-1 TGTGCCAGCAGCCCTGCGCGGCGGGAAACAGATTACCGCACAGATACGCAGTATTTT CASSPARRETDYRTDTQYF
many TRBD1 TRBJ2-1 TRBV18 TGTGCCAGCTCACCACAGGGGGCAATCGGAAATGAGCAGTTCTTC CASSPQGAIGNEQFF
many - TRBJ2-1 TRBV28 TGTGCCAGTGGTAGCGGTCCTTCCTACAATGAGCAGTTCTTC CASGSGPSYNEQFF
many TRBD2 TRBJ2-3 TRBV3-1 TGTGCCAGCAGCCAAAGCGGGAGGGCCAATACAGATACGCAGTATTTT CASSQSGRANTDTQYF
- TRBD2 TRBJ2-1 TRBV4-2 TGTGCCAGCAGCCGGGGGACTAGCAGCAATGAGCAGTTCTTC CASSRGTSSNEQFF
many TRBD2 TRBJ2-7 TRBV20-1 TGCAGGGTGACTAGCGACTCCTACGAGCAGTACTTC CRVTSDSYEQYF
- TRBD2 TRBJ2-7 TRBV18 TGTGCCAGCTCCCGCCGGTCGGGAGGTGACGAGCAGTACTTC CASSRRSGGDEQYF
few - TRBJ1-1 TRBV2 TGTGCCAGCAGTGACACCGGAGTCGCTGAAGCTTTCTTT CASSDTGVAEAFF